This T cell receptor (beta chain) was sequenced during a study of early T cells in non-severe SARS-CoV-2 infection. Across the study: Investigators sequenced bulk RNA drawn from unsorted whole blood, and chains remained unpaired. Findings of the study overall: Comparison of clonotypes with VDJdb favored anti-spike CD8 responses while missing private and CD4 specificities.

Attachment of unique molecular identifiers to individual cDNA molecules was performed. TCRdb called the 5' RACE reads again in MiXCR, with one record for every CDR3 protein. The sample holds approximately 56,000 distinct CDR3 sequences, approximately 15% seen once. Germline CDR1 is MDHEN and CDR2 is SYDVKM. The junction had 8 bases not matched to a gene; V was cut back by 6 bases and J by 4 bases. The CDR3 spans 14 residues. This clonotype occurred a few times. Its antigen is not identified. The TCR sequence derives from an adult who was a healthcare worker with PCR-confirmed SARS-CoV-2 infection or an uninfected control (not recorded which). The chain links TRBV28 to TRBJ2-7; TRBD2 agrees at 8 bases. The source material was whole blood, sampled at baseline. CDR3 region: CASSPGGLSYEQYF. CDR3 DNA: TGTGCCAGCAGCCCGGGGGGGCTCTCATACGAGCAGTACTTC.